These 11 T cell receptor beta chains were all obtained from the same sample, sequenced in a study of blood T cell repertoires in COVID-19 (TCRdb year 2020). Receptor libraries were prepared by the immunoSEQ multiplex PCR assay. TCRdb obtained this table from immuneACCESS and retained in-frame rearrangements with V and J assigned. These tables miss some clones; where compared with another copy, unresolved V genes account for less than half of the shortfall, and the remainder is unexplained. This sample is represented by some 100,000 clones; roughly 92% of them were singletons. Around 5.4% of the sample lies in the top ten. Sequencing was carried out using peripheral blood. The receptors shown here come from a man aged 65 to 79 with acute or convalescent COVID-19.

The rearrangement uses TRBV11-2 and TRBJ2-7; 8 bases are shared with TRBD1. The CDR3 has 16 amino acids. Germline values: CDR1 SGHAT, CDR2 FQNNGV. Germline trimming cut 5 bases from V and 0 bases from J; bases unmatched to any gene: 9. CDR3 residues: CASSAPGRGRSYEQYF. The CDR3 coding sequence is TGTGCCAGCAGCGCGCCGGGCAGGGGGCGCTCCTACGAGCAGTACTTC.

V and J are TRBV5-4 and TRBJ1-2; 7 bases are a match to TRBD1. CDR3 length: 15 amino acids. CDR1 and CDR2 from the germline V gene are SGHNT and YYREEE (reference sequence). J gave up 1 base and V 2 bases, and 5 bases lay outside the gene matches. The CDR3 sequence: CASSFDRAGNYGYTF. The CDR3 DNA sequence: TGTGCCAGCAGCTTCGACAGGGCAGGTAACTATGGCTACACCTTC.

V is TRBV6-5 and J is TRBJ1-5, with D perhaps TRBD1 (6 bases). V shed 7 bases and J shed 6 bases, with 16 bases lying between them. Germline-derived CDR1 and CDR2 are MNHEY and SVGAGI. CDR3 length equals 14 residues. The CDR3 region has the DNA TGTGCCAGCAATAATCAGGGGATCAGTCAGCCCCAGCATTTT. It encodes CASNNQGISQPQHF.

The rearrangement uses TRBV5-1 and TRBJ2-2, with TRBD2 matching over 7 bases. CDR3 length: 17 amino acids. The V gene's germline CDR1 is SGHRS and CDR2 YFSETQ. V lost 5 bases to trimming and J lost 2 bases; unmatched junction nucleotides: 12. DNA of the CDR3: TGCGCCAGCAGATTAAGCCCGGGACTATTCAACACCGGGGAGCTGTTTTTT. This encodes CASRLSPGLFNTGELFF.

V gene TRBV27 combines with J gene TRBJ1-6; TRBD1 agrees at 7 bases. V lost 4 bases, J lost 6 bases, and 9 bases stayed unmatched. This CDR3 has 16 residues. Looked up from germline, CDR1 is MNHEY and CDR2 is SMNVEV (reference sequence). The CDR3, as DNA: TGTGCCAGCAGTTCCCGTGACAGGGTGCTTAATTCACCCCTCCACTTT. Amino acids: CASSSRDRVLNSPLHF.

In its sample, this clone was seen once. The gene calls are TRBV10-3 and TRBJ2-5; possible D gene TRBD2, 7 bases. This CDR3 is built from 15 residues. Germline lookup yields CDR1 ENHRY and CDR2 SYGVKD. V lost 6 bases and J lost 7, with 21 bases in between. The CDR3 spells CAISFQAGAGGTQYF. The CDR3 DNA follows: TGTGCCATCAGCTTCCAGGCGGGGGCCGGGGGGACCCAGTACTTC.

The chain links TRBV7-6 to TRBJ2-7; TRBD2 aligns across 8 bases. V was pared by 6 bases and J by 6 bases, with 22 bases of the junction left unmatched. The germline CDR1 and CDR2 sequences are SGHVS and FNYEAQ. This CDR3 contains 18 residues. CDR3 DNA sequence: TGTGCCAGCAGTCCCCGAGTAGCGGGATGGGATCGGGGGGTCGAGCAGTACTTC. This sequence encodes CASSPRVAGWDRGVEQYF.

The table lists this clone with a few counts. The chain employs TRBV5-1 and TRBJ1-5; 9 bases map to TRBD1. This CDR3 is built from 14 residues. Germline lookup yields CDR1 SGHRS and CDR2 YFSETQ. Unmatched junction bases numbered 4, after V lost 4 bases and J lost 5 bases. The CDR3 bases are TGCGCCAGCAGCCCACAGGGGGCGGATCAGCCCCAGCATTTT. It translates to CASSPQGADQPQHF.

V gene TRBV7-9 combines with J gene TRBJ2-3, with 7 positions matching TRBD2. Germline V gene data show CDR1 as SEHNR and CDR2 as FQNEAQ (reference sequence). The CDR3 has 16 residues. Unmatched junction bases numbered 10, after V lost 5 bases and J lost 2 bases. CDR3 region: CASSPYRGEVTDTQYF. The CDR3, as DNA: TGTGCCAGCAGCCCCTACCGGGGGGAAGTCACAGATACGCAGTATTTT.

This rearrangement joins TRBV5-1 to TRBJ1-1, with D possibly being TRBD1 (5 bases). This CDR3 has 12 amino acids. Trimming removed 0 bases at V and 7 bases at J, with 7 bases between. Germline CDR1 and CDR2: SGHRS and YFSETQ. The CDR3 DNA is TGCGCCAGCAGCTTGGACAGGTATGAAGCTTTCTTT. Translated, it gives CASSLDRYEAFF.

As regards this clone: The same CDR3 also results from other DNA sequences found in this sample. V gene TRBV18 combines with J gene TRBJ2-3; D is unclear. Germline values: CDR1 KGHSH, CDR2 LQKENI. This CDR3 contains 14 residues. V was cut by 3 bases and J by 1 base, with 8 bases left in between. CDR3 nucleotides: TGTGCCAGCTCACCGTCAGGCGGCACAGATACGCAGTATTTT. Translation gives CASSPSGGTDTQYF.